The present T cell receptor beta chain was sequenced within a study of cytomegalovirus exposure and HLA in healthy donors. V gave up 2 bases and J gave up 4 bases, with 9 bases separating them. Germline loops: CDR1 SGHRS, CDR2 YFSETQ. The CDR3 runs to 13 residues. Both 60 Vbeta primers and 13 Jbeta primers went into the PCR. This table comes from immunoSEQ multiplex PCR, and its TCRdb copy is limited to in-frame clones, with some not included. The data show about 120,000 clones, 75% to 85% seen once. Whole-study results and caveats: Segments of the TCR beta V type were, in most cases, productive about 87% or about 30% of the time in an earlier analysis.

Of note for this clone: Its antigen remains unknown.

The sequencing sample was made of PBMCs. The J gene is TRBJ1-2, the V gene TRBV5-1; TRBD1 is a possible D gene (5 bases). The TCR originated in a man aged 25 to 45 in good health and CMV-seropositive. CDR3 DNA: TGCGCCAGCAGCTTCGGGGGGACCTATGGCTACACCTTC. Its protein product is CASSFGGTYGYTF.